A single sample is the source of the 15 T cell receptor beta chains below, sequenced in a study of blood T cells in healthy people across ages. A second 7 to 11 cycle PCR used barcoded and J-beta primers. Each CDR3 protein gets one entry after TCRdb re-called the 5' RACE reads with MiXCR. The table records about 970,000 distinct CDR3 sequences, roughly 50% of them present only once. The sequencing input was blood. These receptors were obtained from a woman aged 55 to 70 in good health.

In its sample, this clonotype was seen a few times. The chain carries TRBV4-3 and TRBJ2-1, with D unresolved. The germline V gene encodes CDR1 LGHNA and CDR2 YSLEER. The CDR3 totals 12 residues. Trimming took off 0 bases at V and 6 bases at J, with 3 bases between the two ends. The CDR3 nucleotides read TGCGCCAGCAGCCAAGATCCCAATGAGCAGTTCTTC. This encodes CASSQDPNEQFF.

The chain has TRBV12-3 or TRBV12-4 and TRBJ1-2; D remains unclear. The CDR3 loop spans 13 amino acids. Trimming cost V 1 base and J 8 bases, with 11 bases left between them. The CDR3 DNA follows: TGTGCCAGCAGTTTAGGGCAGAAGAGAGGCTACACCTTC. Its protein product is CASSLGQKRGYTF.

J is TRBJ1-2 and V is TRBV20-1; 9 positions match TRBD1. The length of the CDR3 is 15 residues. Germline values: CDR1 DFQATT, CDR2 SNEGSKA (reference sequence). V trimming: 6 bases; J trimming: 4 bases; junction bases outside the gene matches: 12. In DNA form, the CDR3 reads TGCAGTGCCCCTACCCCGGGACAGGGAAGCTATGGCTACACCTTC. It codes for CSAPTPGQGSYGYTF.

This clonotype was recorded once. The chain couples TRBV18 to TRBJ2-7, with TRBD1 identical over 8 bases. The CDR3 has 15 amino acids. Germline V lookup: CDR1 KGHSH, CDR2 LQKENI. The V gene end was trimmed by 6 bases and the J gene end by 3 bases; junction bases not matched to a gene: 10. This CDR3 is CASSPLGQANYEQYF. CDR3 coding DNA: TGTGCCAGCTCCCCTTTGGGACAGGCGAACTACGAGCAGTACTTC.

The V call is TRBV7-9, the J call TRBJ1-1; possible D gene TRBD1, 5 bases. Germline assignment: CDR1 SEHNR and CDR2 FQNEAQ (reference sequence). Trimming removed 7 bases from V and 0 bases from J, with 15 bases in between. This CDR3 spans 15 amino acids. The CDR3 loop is CASNPSWGMNTEAFF. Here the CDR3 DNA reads TGTGCCAGCAATCCCTCCTGGGGGATGAACACTGAAGCTTTCTTT.

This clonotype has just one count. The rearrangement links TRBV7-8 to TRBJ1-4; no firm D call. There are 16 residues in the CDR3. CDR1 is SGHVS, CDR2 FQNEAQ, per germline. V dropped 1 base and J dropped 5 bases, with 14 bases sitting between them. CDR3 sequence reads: CASSLVSARFNEKLFF. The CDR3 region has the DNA TGTGCCAGCAGCTTAGTGTCGGCCCGATTCAATGAAAAACTGTTTTTT.

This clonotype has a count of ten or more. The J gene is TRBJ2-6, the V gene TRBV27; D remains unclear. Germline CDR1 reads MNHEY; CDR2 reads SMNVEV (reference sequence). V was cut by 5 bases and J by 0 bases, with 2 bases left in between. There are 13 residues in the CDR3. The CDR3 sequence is CASSTSGANVLTF. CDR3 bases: TGTGCCAGCAGTACCTCTGGGGCCAACGTCCTGACTTTC.

The CDR3 bases are TGTGCCAGCAGTTCTACTAGCGGGAGCCAAGAGACCCAGTTCTTC. Encoded protein: CASSSTSGSQETQFF. V is TRBV6-2 or TRBV6-3 and J is TRBJ2-5; the match to TRBD2 covers 11 bases. The J call may be mistaken, given a closer DNA end match to TRBJ2-1. CDR3 length: 15 amino acids. The V gene's germline CDR1 is MNHEY and CDR2 SVGEGT.

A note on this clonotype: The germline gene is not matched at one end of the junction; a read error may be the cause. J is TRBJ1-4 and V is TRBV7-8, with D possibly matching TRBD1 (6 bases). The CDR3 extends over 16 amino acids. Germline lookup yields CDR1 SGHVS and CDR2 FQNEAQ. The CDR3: CAGSLSPGHENEKLFF. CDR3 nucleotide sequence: TGTGCCGGCAGCTTATCTCCGGGACACGAAAATGAAAAACTGTTTTTT.

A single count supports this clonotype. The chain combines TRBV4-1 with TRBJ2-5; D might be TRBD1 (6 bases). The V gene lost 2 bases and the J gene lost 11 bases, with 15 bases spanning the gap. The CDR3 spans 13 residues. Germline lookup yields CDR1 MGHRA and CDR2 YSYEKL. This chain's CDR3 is CASSQFGYREQYF. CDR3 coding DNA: TGCGCCAGCAGCCAATTTGGATACAGGGAGCAGTACTTC.

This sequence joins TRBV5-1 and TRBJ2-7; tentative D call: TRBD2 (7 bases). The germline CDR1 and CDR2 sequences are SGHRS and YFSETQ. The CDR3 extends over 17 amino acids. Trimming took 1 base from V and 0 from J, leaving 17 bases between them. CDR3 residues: CASSLNPQGGSSYEQYF. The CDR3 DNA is TGCGCCAGCAGCTTGAACCCACAGGGAGGGAGCTCCTACGAGCAGTACTTC.

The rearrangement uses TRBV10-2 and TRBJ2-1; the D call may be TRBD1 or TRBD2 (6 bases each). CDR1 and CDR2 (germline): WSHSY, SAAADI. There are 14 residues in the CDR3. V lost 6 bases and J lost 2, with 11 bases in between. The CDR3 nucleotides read TGCGCCAGCAGGGTCCGGGGGCCCTACAATGAGCAGTTCTTC. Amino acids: CASRVRGPYNEQFF.

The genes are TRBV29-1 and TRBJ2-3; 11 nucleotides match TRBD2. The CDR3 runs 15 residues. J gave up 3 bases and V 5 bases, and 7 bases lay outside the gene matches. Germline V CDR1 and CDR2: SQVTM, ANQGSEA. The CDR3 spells CSVSTSGGRTDTQYF. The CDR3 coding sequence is TGCAGCGTTTCAACTAGCGGGGGACGAACAGATACGCAGTATTTT.

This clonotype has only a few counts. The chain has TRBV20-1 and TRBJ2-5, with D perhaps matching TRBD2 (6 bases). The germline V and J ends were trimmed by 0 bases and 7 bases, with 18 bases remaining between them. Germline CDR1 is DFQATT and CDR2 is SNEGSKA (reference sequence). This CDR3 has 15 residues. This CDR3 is CSARDRTSIPGTQYF. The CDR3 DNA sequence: TGCAGTGCTAGAGACCGAACTAGCATCCCAGGGACCCAGTACTTC.

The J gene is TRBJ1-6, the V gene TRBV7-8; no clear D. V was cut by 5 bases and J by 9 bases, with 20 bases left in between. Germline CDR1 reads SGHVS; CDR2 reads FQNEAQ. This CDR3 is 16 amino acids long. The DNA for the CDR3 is TGTGCCAGCAGCCCAAGAACTGCATGGGCAGGTTCACCCCTCCACTTT. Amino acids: CASSPRTAWAGSPLHF.